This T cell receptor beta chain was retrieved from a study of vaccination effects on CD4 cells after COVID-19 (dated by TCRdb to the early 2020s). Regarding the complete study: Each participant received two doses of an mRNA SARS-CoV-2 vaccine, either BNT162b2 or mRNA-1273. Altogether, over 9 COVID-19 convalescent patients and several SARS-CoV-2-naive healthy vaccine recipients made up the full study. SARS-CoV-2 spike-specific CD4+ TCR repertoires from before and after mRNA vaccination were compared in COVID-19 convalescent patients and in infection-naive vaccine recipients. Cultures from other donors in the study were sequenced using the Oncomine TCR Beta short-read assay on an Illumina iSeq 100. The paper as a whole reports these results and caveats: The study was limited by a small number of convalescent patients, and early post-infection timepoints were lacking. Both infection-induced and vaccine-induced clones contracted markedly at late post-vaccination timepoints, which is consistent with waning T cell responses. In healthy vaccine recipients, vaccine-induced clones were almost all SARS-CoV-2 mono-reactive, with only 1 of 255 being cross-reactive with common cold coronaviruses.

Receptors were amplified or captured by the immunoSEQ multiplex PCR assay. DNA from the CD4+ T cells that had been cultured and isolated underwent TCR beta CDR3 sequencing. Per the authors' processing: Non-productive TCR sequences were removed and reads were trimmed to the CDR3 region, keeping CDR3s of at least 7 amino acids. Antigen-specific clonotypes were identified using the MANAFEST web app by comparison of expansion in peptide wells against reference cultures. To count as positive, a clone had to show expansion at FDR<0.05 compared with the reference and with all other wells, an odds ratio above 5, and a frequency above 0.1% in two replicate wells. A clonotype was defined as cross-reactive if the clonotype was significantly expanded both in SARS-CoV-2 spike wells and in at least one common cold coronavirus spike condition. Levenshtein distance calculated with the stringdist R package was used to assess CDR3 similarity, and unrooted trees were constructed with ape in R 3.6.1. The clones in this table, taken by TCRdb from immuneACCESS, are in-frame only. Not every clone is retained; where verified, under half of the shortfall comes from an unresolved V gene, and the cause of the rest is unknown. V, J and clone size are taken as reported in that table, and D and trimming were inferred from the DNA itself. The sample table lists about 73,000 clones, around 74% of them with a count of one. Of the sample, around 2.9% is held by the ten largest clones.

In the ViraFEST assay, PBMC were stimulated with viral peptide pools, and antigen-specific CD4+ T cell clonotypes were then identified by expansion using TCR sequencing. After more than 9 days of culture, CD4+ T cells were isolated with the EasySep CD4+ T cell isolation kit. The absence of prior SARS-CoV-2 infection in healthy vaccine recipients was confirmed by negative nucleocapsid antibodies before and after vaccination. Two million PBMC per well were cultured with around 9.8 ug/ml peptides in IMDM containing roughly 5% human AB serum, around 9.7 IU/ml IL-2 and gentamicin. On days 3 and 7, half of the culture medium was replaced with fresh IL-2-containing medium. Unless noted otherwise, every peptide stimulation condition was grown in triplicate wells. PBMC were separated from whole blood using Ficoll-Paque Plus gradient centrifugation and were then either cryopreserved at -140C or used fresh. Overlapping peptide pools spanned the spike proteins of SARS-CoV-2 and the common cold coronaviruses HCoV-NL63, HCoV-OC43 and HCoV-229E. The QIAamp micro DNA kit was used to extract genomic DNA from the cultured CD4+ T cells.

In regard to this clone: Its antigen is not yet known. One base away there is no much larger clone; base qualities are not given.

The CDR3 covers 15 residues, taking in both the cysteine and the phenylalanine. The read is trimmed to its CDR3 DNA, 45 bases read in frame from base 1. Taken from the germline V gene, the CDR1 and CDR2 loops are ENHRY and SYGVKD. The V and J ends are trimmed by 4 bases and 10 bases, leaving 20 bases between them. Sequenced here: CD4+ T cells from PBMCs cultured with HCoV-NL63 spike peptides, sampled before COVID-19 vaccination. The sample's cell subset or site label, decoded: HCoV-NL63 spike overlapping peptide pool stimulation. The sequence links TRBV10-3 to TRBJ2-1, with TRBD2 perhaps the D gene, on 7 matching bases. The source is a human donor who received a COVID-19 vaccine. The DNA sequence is TGTGCCATCAGTGGTCTGTCTGGGGGGGCGGGCGAGCAGTTCTTC. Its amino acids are CAISGLSGGAGEQFF.